The sequence of this T cell receptor (beta chain) was determined in a study of regulatory T cells in long-lasting Graves disease. The time point denotes: persistent/refractory GD, antithyroid drugs over 5 years with positive TRAb. RNA extracted from PBMCs served as the sequencing template. Both iRepertoire HTBI primers and Arm-PCR of CDR3 regions were used to build the TCR beta libraries. As originally analysed: Looking across samples, the authors found some 67 TRBV and 12 to 15 TRBJ segments. A single record per CDR3 protein comes from TCRdb applying MiXCR to the multiplex PCR reads. These V and J calls rely on TCRdb rather than the paper's analysis. This table has about 460,000 distinct CDR3 sequences, roughly 23% appearing once. The CDR3 spans 12 residues. From germline, CDR1 is MDHEN and CDR2 SYDVKM. V shed 6 bases and J shed 6 bases, with 12 bases lying between them. This clonotype was counted ten times or more.

V and J are TRBV28 and TRBJ2-7; no reliable D call. The specimen was peripheral blood mononuclear cells (PBMCs), collected when the disease was refractory, from a patient treated with antithyroid drugs. This TCR derives from a female donor with Graves disease. CDR3 region: CASREGLGEQYF. The CDR3 DNA follows: TGTGCCAGCAGGGAAGGTCTTGGCGAGCAGTACTTC. The entire variable domain, with the rest obtained from reference TRBV28 and TRBJ2-7, is as follows: DVKVTQSSRYLVKRTGEKVFLECVQDMDHENMFWYRQDPGLGLRLIYFSYDVKMKEKGDIPEGYSVSREKKERFSLILESASTNQTSMYLCASREGLGEQYFGPGTRLTVT.